The T cell receptor beta chain under discussion was sequenced for a study of identical twins. Overall study results and limits: Zero-insertion analyses might be partly confounded by invariant T cells like MAIT and iNKT.

A few counts support this clonotype. The antigen is undetermined. One entry per CDR3 protein results from TCRdb running MiXCR on the 5' RACE reads. This table has around 500,000 distinct CDR3 sequences, 12% to 15% appearing once. Per the germline V gene, CDR1 is SEHNR and CDR2 is FQNEAQ (reference sequence). The length of the CDR3 is 13 residues. Trimming removed 5 bases from V and 3 bases from J, with 10 bases in between. These data also featured in a second study, about yellow fever vaccine responses in identical twins.

The sequencing input was CD4+ T cells sorted from blood. The V call is TRBV7-9, the J call TRBJ1-1; D unclear. The sequence derives from a woman aged 18-30 years in good health. The CDR3 protein is CASSPRLDTEAFF. The CDR3 DNA reads as TGTGCCAGCAGCCCCCGGCTCGACACTGAAGCTTTCTTT.